Below, 9 T cell receptor beta chains from the same sample are listed, as sequenced in a study of T cells in narcolepsy. The protocol was immunoSEQ multiplex PCR, while the TCRdb copy is restricted to in-frame clones and leaves out a portion. The sample yields 25,000 to 35,000 clones, more than 75% seen once. The sequenced material came from CD45RA- memory CD4+ T cells from PBMCs. The receptors shown here come from a human donor with narcolepsy.

The chain is built from TRBV28 and TRBJ2-1; D is undetermined. Trimming took 5 bases from V and 2 from J, leaving 13 bases between them. Looked up from germline, CDR1 is MDHEN and CDR2 is SYDVKM. The CDR3 is 15 residues long. The chain's CDR3 is CASSPLSPAYNEQFF. As DNA, the CDR3 is TGTGCCAGCAGTCCCCTTAGCCCGGCCTACAATGAGCAGTTCTTC.

The gene calls are TRBV9 and TRBJ2-5; D gene ambiguous. This CDR3 region has 12 residues. The germline V and J ends were trimmed by 0 bases and 11 bases, with 11 bases remaining between them. The germline V gene has CDR1 SGDLS and CDR2 YYNGEE. The CDR3 coding sequence is TGTGCCAGCAGCGTAGGCCCCGGAGAGCAGTACTTC. Its protein product is CASSVGPGEQYF. The whole variable domain, filled in from reference TRBV9 and TRBJ2-5, reads DSGVTQTPKHLITATGQRVTLRCSPRSGDLSVYWYQQSLDQGLQFLIQYYNGEERAKGNILERFSAQQFPDLHSELNLSSLELGDSALYFCASSVGPGEQYFGPGTRLLVL.

The rearrangement links TRBV7-8 to TRBJ2-3; either TRBD1 or TRBD2 may supply D (5 bases each). Germline V gives CDR1 SGHVS, CDR2 FQNEAQ. There are 14 residues in the CDR3. V dropped 3 bases and J dropped 6 bases, with 13 bases sitting between them. The CDR3 loop is CASSLLSGTDTQYF. Written as DNA, the CDR3 is TGTGCCAGCAGCTTGCTTTCTGGGACGGATACGCAGTATTTT.

The chain links TRBV5-4 to TRBJ2-7; a possible D gene is TRBD2 (6 bases). Trimming cost V 5 bases and J 4 bases, with 19 bases left between them. The CDR3 has 15 amino acids. The V gene's germline CDR1 is SGHNT and CDR2 YYREEE (reference sequence). In nucleotides, the CDR3 is TGTGCCAGCAGACCCGGGGGAGAAATCGGTTACGAGCAGTACTTC. As protein: CASRPGGEIGYEQYF.

The J gene is TRBJ2-7, the V gene TRBV5-4; 9 nucleotides align to TRBD1. V trimming: 3 bases; J trimming: 6 bases; junction bases outside the gene matches: 10. This CDR3 comprises 15 residues. The germline CDR1 and CDR2 sequences are SGHNT and YYREEE (reference sequence). The DNA of the CDR3 is TGTGCCAGCAGCTCTACAGGGGGCCCCCTAGGCGAGCAGTACTTC. Translation: CASSSTGGPLGEQYF.

The chain joins TRBV5-1 to TRBJ1-1; possibly TRBD1 for D (6 bases). The CDR3 has 16 residues. V gave up 0 bases and J gave up 2 bases, with 14 bases separating them. The germline CDR1 and CDR2 sequences are SGHRS and YFSETQ. DNA of the CDR3: TGCGCCAGCAGCTTGGGGCTTACAGGGCGTAACACTGAAGCTTTCTTT. This translates into CASSLGLTGRNTEAFF.

The V call is TRBV29-1, the J call TRBJ2-6; TRBD1 matches at 11 bases. Germline values: CDR1 SQVTM, CDR2 ANQGSEA. Trimming cost V 6 bases and J 3 bases; bases outside gene matches: 4. The CDR3 loop spans 15 amino acids. CDR3 region: CSVGTGGYGANVLTF. The CDR3 DNA is TGCAGCGTCGGGACAGGGGGTTATGGGGCCAACGTCCTGACTTTC.

This clone occurred a few times. The rearrangement joins TRBV7-2 to TRBJ1-5; a weak D match, TRBD1 (5 bases). V lost 1 base to trimming and J lost 2 bases, with 15 bases between them. The V gene's germline CDR1 is SGHTA and CDR2 FQGNSA. The CDR3 loop spans 17 amino acids. CDR3 nucleotides: TGTGCCAGCAGCTTAGTCCCCCCGGGGGTGGGCAATCAGCCCCAGCATTTT. Translation gives CASSLVPPGVGNQPQHF.

This clone was found a few times. V and J are TRBV6-1 and TRBJ2-2; 9 bases are shared with TRBD2. This CDR3 contains 18 residues. Unmatched junction bases numbered 13, after V lost 2 bases and J lost 6 bases. From germline, CDR1 is MNHNS and CDR2 SASEGT. CDR3 sequence: CASSEIMRLADAAGELFF. DNA for the CDR3: TGTGCCAGCAGTGAAATCATGAGACTAGCGGATGCCGCCGGGGAGCTGTTTTTT.